This record covers a single T cell receptor (beta chain). Its antigen remains undetermined. No per-base quality is available; no much larger clone lies one base away. Reading the germline V gene (reference sequence) gives CDR1 MNHEY and CDR2 SMNVEV. Trimming takes 5 bases off V and 2 bases off J; junction bases not matched to a gene: 5. From cysteine to phenylalanine, the CDR3 is 16 amino acids long. Kept here is only the CDR3 DNA, which spans 48 bases and is read in frame from base 1. The data were taken from a study of cytomegalovirus exposure and HLA in healthy donors (dated by TCRdb to about 2017). For the study in its entirety: An earlier analysis of 587 of the donors reported 276 Gb of sequence data and approximately 120 million unique TCR beta sequences obtained from 150 million to 200 million T cells. Roughly 300 gigabases of sequencing data and roughly 90 million unique TCR sequences were included in an early release covering under 650 HLA-typed donors. Of the 300 to 450 genotyped donors, approximately 81% were placed in the genetic ancestry cluster associated with self-reported Caucasian donors. The study aimed to test whether cataloging public T cell receptors could reveal signatures of past pathogen exposure. The study used immunosequencing to profile the T cell repertoires of approximately 650 subjects and linked those repertoires to cytomegalovirus serostatus. Besides the first cohort of approximately 710 subjects, a separate validation cohort made up of some 110 different subjects was used. High-throughput TCR immunosequencing, statistical association of individual TCRs with disease status, and machine learning were combined to predict cytomegalovirus infection status. A later analysis re-examined previously published TCR beta repertoires from 600 to 700 donors and added high-resolution HLA genotyping to investigate patterns of TCR occurrence. The later analysis used no new phenotypic data to find candidate immune exposures, relying instead on TCR beta sequences and their occurrence across donors. An earlier analysis of around 580 of the donors used high-throughput TCR beta sequencing to judge whether each TCR beta V gene segment behaved as functional or pseudogenic. Alongside the repertoire data, information on donor age, sex, ethnicity and CMV serostatus was compiled. In a later genetic analysis, genome-wide SNP genotypes for about three fifths of the roughly 670 donors were used, and that subset was treated as a discovery cohort. Every discovery cohort repertoire had been produced on one sequencing platform. Both class I and class II loci were covered by HLA typing, at four-digit resolution. The number of donors typed differed by locus, with about 629-640 for A, B, C, DRB1 and DQB1, more than 500 for DQA1, 600 to 610 for DPA1, and approximately 470 for DPB1. Several DR-DQ haplotypes were treated as single units for association and clustering because of strong linkage in the cohort. Across 300 to 500 genotyped donors of the cohort, an average of approximately 200,000 unique TCR beta nucleotide sequences per donor were sequenced, and roughly 18% of those sequences were non-productive. Overall study outcomes, separate from this receptor: When HLA alleles, especially DR and DQ, strongly co-occurred, TCR associations were difficult to assign to individual alleles. Presence/absence analyses assumed roughly uniform sequencing depth across donors, an assumption that may not hold. In a later analysis, HLA-associated TCR beta chains showed more clonal expansion and lower generation probabilities than non-associated chains that were equally common. A later analysis found that TCR association rates varied across HLA loci, with DRB1 alleles showing the most associated TCRs and HLA-C alleles the fewest. A few of the identified cytomegalovirus-associated TCR beta chains were confirmed in vitro to be specific for cytomegalovirus antigens. According to a later genetic analysis, donors in an Asian-associated ancestry cluster had fewer N-insertions in productive TCRs than the approximately 710-donor mean. The cohort was sequenced for TCR beta chains only, and without alpha or paired-chain data the features that could be detected were limited. Immune exposure information for the cohort was limited to CMV serostatus. A cluster of highly shared sequence variants was judged likely to represent a technical artifact of the sequencing pipeline. According to a later analysis, parvovirus B19, influenza, CMV and Epstein-Barr virus appeared linked to several top co-occurrence clusters. An association between a missense DCLRE1C variant and V-gene and J-gene trimming of TCR beta chains was found in a later genetic analysis and replicated in an independent cohort. HLA typing was unavailable for some donors at each locus, so association tests used only the typed subset. In the study, approximately 150 TCR beta chains were listed as associated with cytomegalovirus. According to a later analysis, most CMV-associated TCR beta chains appeared to be HLA-restricted, and the HLA associations seemed to be driven largely by CMV exposure. Most TCR sequences were seen in very few donors, while some public TCRs were found in many individuals. Correlated functional status among segregating V segments might reflect linkage disequilibrium, but an unknown experimental factor could not be ruled out. Because counts were too low, about 15 rarely observed V segments, including chromosome 9 orphons, were left out of the earlier analysis of about 620 of the donors. It was suggested by the authors that the approach could potentially be generalized to other disease states and immunological phenotypes. Because the 87-base-pair reads could not distinguish some IMGT-functional V segments, including TRBV6-2 and TRBV6-3, those segments were excluded. The classifier was reported to diagnose cytomegalovirus status with high specificity and sensitivity in both the original and validation cohorts. Broadly in line with IMGT annotations, most TCR beta V segments showed up in productive rearrangements about 87% or about 30% of the time in an earlier analysis of approximately 640 of the donors. A further reported finding was that TCR beta sequences accurately predicted the HLA-A and HLA-B alleles for most subjects in the first cohort. A later analysis associated 16,951 TCR beta sequences with specific HLA alleles at a false discovery rate of 0.05.

Libraries were made using the immunoSEQ multiplex PCR assay. The multiplex PCR relied on a mix of 60 forward primers for TCR Vbeta segments and 13 reverse primers for TCR Jbeta segments. Amplification of the CDR3 region of rearranged TCR beta genes was performed with a multiplex PCR assay on genomic DNA. The Illumina HiSeq System was used to sequence the amplified TCR beta libraries as 87-base-pair reads. The study's processing was this. A later analysis tallied 75 million to 95 million unique TCR beta chains across the 666 repertoires, and approximately 9.9 million of those chains were shared by two or more donors. To remove PCR and sequencing errors, raw reads were error-corrected and collapsed into unique sequences using a nearest-neighbor algorithm that merged closely related sequences. CDR3 sequences were aligned to IMGT reference sequences to assign V, D and J gene segments. For a sequence to be retained, a match of at least six nucleotides was required to both a V gene segment and a J gene segment. Rearrangements were called productive when the CDR3 lacked stop codons and stayed in frame with V and J; all others were non-productive. CDR3 was defined according to IMGT convention as the region running from the second conserved V-encoded cysteine to the conserved J-encoded phenylalanine. The earlier analysis of some 580 of the donors excluded any sequence lacking an unambiguous match to a single V gene segment. In an earlier analysis of roughly 500 of the donors, V segments were called functional above 56.7% productive rearrangements and were called segregating when the between-donor standard deviation exceeded 5%. A statistical classification framework was built for diagnosing cytomegalovirus status from the catalog of TCR beta chain sequences. A later analysis assigned V and J genes by comparing TCR nucleotide sequences with IMGT/GENE-DB human TR gene sequences. A later analysis assigned CDR3 sequences and most-parsimonious VDJ recombination scenarios with the TCRdist pipeline. In a later analysis, every TCR beta chain was defined by the combination of its CDR3 amino acid sequence and its V-gene family, and reads without a unique V-gene family were dropped. As a way to deal with suspected cross-contamination and a sequencing artifact, a later analysis dropped 450 to 600 nucleotide sequences that were highly shared and had low generation probability. In a later analysis, a clonal expansion index for each public chain was calculated from normalized within-repertoire ranks of inferred template counts. In a later analysis, generation probabilities were computed using a VDJ recombination model fitted to out-of-frame rearrangements, and the results were checked against IGoR. In a later analysis, hypergeometric tests were used to score TCR-TCR, TCR-HLA and TCR-CMV co-occurrence, with a repertoire-size bias correction applied to TCR pairs. False discovery rates were estimated in a later analysis by permuting HLA or CMV assignments 20 times. In a later analysis, co-occurring TCRs were grouped using DBSCAN, and TCRdist sequence similarity was added for clustering within HLA-allele-positive subsets. Repertoires with fewer than 30,000 or more than 120,000 public chains, plus five repertoires with anomalous nucleotide sharing, were excluded from co-occurrence clustering. This is the immuneACCESS table as TCRdb keeps it, with only in-frame sequences that have V and J called. A part of the clones is gone; compared with another copy, unresolved V genes explain less than half, and the rest is unexplained. V and J calls and clone size are given by that table; D and trimming were obtained from the DNA. The sample table shows under 140,000 clones, and 65% to 80% are seen once. Approximately 5.6% of the sample rests with the top ten.

In total, fewer than 750 healthy bone marrow donors made up the cohort. At the time of sampling, all cohort members were nominally healthy, though unrecorded immune exposures were likely present. The donor tested CMV seropositive, placing the donor among the approximately 290 seropositive members of the cohort. Each donor provided a peripheral blood sample, and peripheral blood mononuclear cells were used for TCR beta sequencing. Genomic DNA extraction from the blood cell samples was performed with the Qiagen DNeasy Blood Extraction Kit. The receptor comes from a young man in good health and CMV-seropositive. The rearranged chain carries TRBV27 and TRBJ2-2; TRBD2 matches 10 bases in the middle. Sequencing was done on a sample of PBMCs. The CDR3 region has the sequence CASSILAGRNTGELFF. The DNA is TGTGCCAGCAGTATACTAGCGGGGCGCAACACCGGGGAGCTGTTTTTT.